This T cell receptor beta chain stems from a study of blood T cell repertoires in COVID-19 (dated by TCRdb to 2019 to 2021). About the full investigation: Samples from collaborators originated in the United States, Italy and Spain and spanned both the acute and convalescent phases of COVID-19. Where available, HLA class I and class II types were taken from metadata supplied by the sample provider and were not determined by assay-based typing. A de-identified subject ID, COVID-19 status, age in years and sex were almost always included in the sample metadata. The material from the prospective study consisted of cDNA or gDNA derived from T cells, B-cell-depleted T cells, or PBMCs. The samples were drawn from two sources: the first 160 participants of the ongoing ImmuneRACE study, and 1,254 subjects contributed by 6 global collaborators. A freely available public database, intended as a resource for researchers studying the immune response to SARS-CoV-2, is where the repertoires were released. Deeply sampled blood TCRbeta repertoires from subjects exposed to, actively infected with, or recovered from COVID-19 were included in the dataset.

From cysteine to phenylalanine, the CDR3 is 12 amino acids long. The entry retains the CDR3 DNA only, 36 bases that are in frame from base 1. Deletion took 7 bases off V and 2 bases off J, with a span of 8 bases between the germline ends. CDR1 and CDR2 are read off the germline V gene (reference sequence) as LNHDA and SQIVND. The research as a whole found: The quantity of clinical and demographic metadata differed by source and by participant and was supplied without curation.

A word on this clone: This clone's antigen is unknown. There are no base qualities to consult, and no much larger clone falls within one base.

Each collaborating institution followed its own protocols to collect whole blood in K2EDTA tubes. For TCRbeta analysis, collaborators shipped samples as frozen whole blood, isolated PBMCs, or DNA extracted from either of those sample types. TCRbeta CDR3 regions were amplified from genomic DNA using the immunoSEQ Assay, a bias-controlled multiplex PCR. As for the authors' bioinformatics: Within the assay, amplification of reference gene primers was used to estimate how many nucleated cells each sample contained. Sequence reads were collapsed and filtered to measure the absolute abundance of every unique TCRbeta CDR3 rearrangement. Productive Simpson clonality was computed per sample as the square root of Simpson's diversity index over productive rearrangements. Drawn from immuneACCESS, this table holds only the in-frame rearrangements with V and J called that TCRdb kept. Clones are partly lost; checked studies trace under half to an unresolved V gene and leave the rest unexplained. That table furnishes V, J and clone size, whereas the DNA furnished D and trimming. Across this sample there are 37,000 or so clones, with 70% to 90% seen only once. The ten largest clones add up to over 13% of the sample.

This TCR was sampled from a human donor in a cohort sampled during active COVID-19. The chain is assembled from TRBV19 and TRBJ1-1; a weak D assignment points to TRBD1 (5 bases agree). The sequenced sample consisted of peripheral blood. This receptor has the CDR3 CASTGYNTEAFF. In nucleotide form, the sequence is TGTGCCAGTACAGGGTATAACACTGAAGCTTTCTTT.